The clone carrying this TCR beta chain was found once. Its antigen is currently unknown. This clone may be a read error of a much larger clone one base away. The data originate from a study of tumor-infiltrating lymphocytes in primary liver carcinoma. Study conclusions and caveats: Detection in all five tumor regions applied to only about 8-25% of top clones.

Between roughly 20 and 30 mg of unsorted bulk tissue served as the source from which RNA and DNA were co-extracted. Researchers took samples from five separate regions of each tumor. Histology found more than 85% viable tumor cells per sample. V gave up 3 bases and J gave up 5 bases; unmatched junction bases: 12. The CDR3 sequence is 16 residues long. CDR1 KGHSH and CDR2 LQKENI come from the germline V gene. From 450 to 600 ng total RNA, TCR beta cDNA was generated with a primer in the constant region. ARM-PCR was slightly modified, and three nested multiplex PCR rounds with it gave rise to the TCR beta libraries. TRBV1-TRBV30 forward primers and a C-beta reverse primer were used in the first two PCR rounds, which each ran for around 11 cycles. Using its own MiXCR run on the multiplex PCR reads, TCRdb lists one record per CDR3 protein. The table lists approximately 40,000 distinct CDR3 sequences, about three quarters of them singletons.

This sequence joins TRBV18 and TRBJ2-7, with 8 bases identical to TRBD1. The receptor comes from a man aged 40-49 years with primary liver carcinoma and hepatitis B virus infection. Material for sequencing was liver tumor tissue from sampling region 2. Stated subset: tumor region T2, inferior pole. In DNA form, the CDR3 reads TGTGCCAGCTCACCCAAGACAGGGGTCCTTAGTGACGAGCAGTACTTC. The encoded protein is CASSPKTGVLSDEQYF.